These T cell receptor beta chains were read from a single sample in a study of cytotoxic CD8 clonotypes in ibrutinib-treated CLL. Profiled with immunoSEQ multiplex PCR; TCRdb holds only in-frame clones, not every one. This table has about 97,000 clones, approximately 80% appearing once. This specimen was PBMCs, taken after 12 months of ibrutinib treatment. Every receptor here comes from a human donor with chronic lymphocytic leukemia. Each CDR3 is given with its conserved first and last residue. A D gene is named only where the DNA matches it firmly. Clone size is not always given. Where it is, it says once, few, many or a class for expanded clones.

D: -; J: TRBJ2-1; size: -; V: TRBV19; CDR3: CASSTSTGHNEQFF; DNA: TGTGCCAGTAGTACATCCACGGGGCACAATGAGCAGTTCTTC
D: TRBD2; J: TRBJ2-1; size: -; V: TRBV27; CDR3: CASSSLAGAYNEQFF; DNA: TGTGCCAGCAGTTCTCTAGCGGGGGCCTACAATGAGCAGTTCTTC
D: TRBD1; J: TRBJ2-2; size: -; V: TRBV11-1; CDR3: CASSYRDSGRGELFF; DNA: TGTGCCAGCAGCTACCGGGACAGTGGGCGCGGGGAGCTGTTTTTT
D: TRBD1; J: TRBJ1-3; size: -; V: TRBV18; CDR3: CASSPRGDGNTIYF; DNA: TGTGCCAGCTCACCCAGGGGGGACGGAAACACCATATATTTT
D: -; J: TRBJ1-5; size: many; V: TRBV5-6; CDR3: CASSYLGRSNQPQHF; DNA: TGTGCCAGCAGCTACCTGGGACGGAGCAATCAGCCCCAGCATTTT
D: -; J: TRBJ2-7; size: -; V: TRBV28; CDR3: CASSRRGYEQYF; DNA: TGTGCCAGCAGTAGAAGGGGCTACGAGCAGTACTTC
D: -; J: TRBJ1-6; size: -; V: TRBV7-8; CDR3: CASSLATRSPNSPLHF; DNA: TGTGCCAGCAGCTTAGCAACCAGGTCTCCAAATTCACCCCTCCACTTT
D: -; J: TRBJ2-7; size: -; V: TRBV5-1; CDR3: CASSPGLMAGTYEQYF; DNA: TGCGCCAGCAGCCCAGGGTTAATGGCCGGAACCTACGAGCAGTACTTC
D: -; J: TRBJ1-3; size: -; V: TRBV2; CDR3: CASSENGNTIYF; DNA: TGTGCCAGCAGTGAAAATGGAAACACCATATATTTT
D: TRBD2; J: TRBJ2-5; size: -; V: TRBV2; CDR3: CASSEATTSAIQETQYF; DNA: TGTGCCAGCAGTGAAGCAACCACTAGCGCAATTCAAGAGACCCAGTACTTC
D: -; J: TRBJ2-7; size: -; V: TRBV20-1; CDR3: CRVYEQYF; DNA: TGCAGGGTCTACGAGCAGTACTTC
D: -; J: TRBJ2-3; size: -; V: TRBV11-3; CDR3: CASSFARGSTDTQYF; DNA: TGTGCCAGCAGCTTCGCCAGGGGTAGCACAGATACGCAGTATTTT
D: -; J: TRBJ1-3; size: few; V: TRBV28; CDR3: CASCQGSSGNTIYF; DNA: TGTGCCAGCTGTCAAGGGAGCTCTGGAAACACCATATATTTT
D: -; J: TRBJ2-7; size: -; V: TRBV29-1; CDR3: CSVELVEVQYF; DNA: TGCAGCGTTGAACTGGTCGAGGTGCAGTACTTC
D: -; J: TRBJ2-7; size: -; V: TRBV18; CDR3: CASSPGGNEQYF; DNA: TGTGCCAGCTCACCCGGGGGAAACGAGCAGTACTTC
D: TRBD1; J: TRBJ2-7; size: -; V: TRBV16; CDR3: CASSPTSISRDRQYF; DNA: TGTGCCAGCAGCCCGACAAGTATTTCCCGGGACAGACAGTACTTC
D: -; J: TRBJ2-3; size: many; V: TRBV7-9; CDR3: CASSPLPLSTDTQYF; DNA: TGTGCCAGCAGTCCCTTACCCTTAAGCACAGATACGCAGTATTTT
D: -; J: TRBJ2-1; size: -; V: TRBV7-3; CDR3: CASSLIGFESSYNEQFF; DNA: TGTGCCAGCAGCTTAATAGGGTTCGAGAGCTCCTACAATGAGCAGTTCTTC
D: TRBD2; J: TRBJ2-5; size: few; V: TRBV5-1; CDR3: CASSSGTSGEKTQYF; DNA: TGCGCCAGCAGCTCAGGAACTAGCGGGGAGAAGACCCAGTACTTC
D: -; J: TRBJ1-1; size: -; V: TRBV5-1; CDR3: CASSLGGSVNTEAFF; DNA: TGCGCCAGCAGCTTGGGGGGCAGCGTGAACACTGAAGCTTTCTTT
D: -; J: TRBJ2-1; size: -; V: TRBV7-2; CDR3: CASSLSTGTYQFF; DNA: TGTGCCAGCAGCTTATCAACCGGGACTTATCAGTTCTTC
D: -; J: TRBJ2-2; size: -; V: TRBV6-4; CDR3: CASQVVADRAGELFF; DNA: TGTGCCAGTCAGGTGGTAGCGGATCGAGCCGGGGAGCTGTTTTTT
D: TRBD1; J: TRBJ1-5; size: -; V: TRBV6-1; CDR3: CASSALTGVEPQHF; DNA: TGTGCCAGCAGTGCCTTGACAGGGGTGGAGCCCCAGCATTTT
D: -; J: TRBJ1-2; size: -; V: TRBV12-5; CDR3: CASGLAFTTGMNYGYTF; DNA: TGTGCTAGTGGTTTGGCCTTCACAACAGGGATGAACTATGGCTACACCTTC
D: TRBD2; J: TRBJ2-1; size: -; V: TRBV7-3; CDR3: CASSLVAGNNEQFF; DNA: TGTGCCAGCAGCTTGGTAGCGGGGAACAATGAGCAGTTCTTC
D: -; J: TRBJ2-1; size: -; V: TRBV9; CDR3: CASSVASSVYEQFF; DNA: TGTGCCAGCAGCGTAGCATCGTCGGTTTATGAGCAGTTCTTC
D: -; J: TRBJ2-3; size: -; V: TRBV9; CDR3: CASSPAGGTPDTQYF; DNA: TGTGCCAGCAGCCCCGCCGGCGGAACCCCCGATACGCAGTATTTT
D: -; J: TRBJ1-5; size: -; V: TRBV6-5; CDR3: CASSSDHPYSNQPQHF; DNA: TGTGCCAGCAGTTCCGACCACCCTTATAGCAATCAGCCCCAGCATTTT
D: -; J: TRBJ2-3; size: -; V: TRBV10-1; CDR3: CASSESKGAGVKDTQYF; DNA: TGCGCCAGCAGTGAGTCGAAAGGGGCCGGGGTGAAAGATACGCAGTATTTT
D: -; J: TRBJ2-3; size: -; V: TRBV11-2; CDR3: CASSLDSSPGTDTQYF; DNA: TGTGCCAGCAGCTTAGATTCTAGCCCGGGCACAGATACGCAGTATTTT
D: -; J: TRBJ2-3; size: -; V: TRBV7-3; CDR3: CASSNSASTDTQYF; DNA: TGTGCCAGCAGCAACAGTGCTAGCACAGATACGCAGTATTTT
D: TRBD2; J: TRBJ2-1; size: -; V: TRBV10-1; CDR3: CASRPLSRGGATEQFF; DNA: TGCGCCAGCAGACCTCTCTCCCGCGGGGGGGCCACTGAGCAGTTCTTC